The sequence of this T cell receptor beta chain was determined in a study of blood T cell repertoires in COVID-19. Whole-study context: The United States, Italy and Spain provided the acute and convalescent COVID-19 samples. T cells, B-cell-depleted T cells, or PBMCs provided the cDNA or gDNA that served as material.

TCRdb keeps only in-frame clones here, not all; method: immunoSEQ multiplex PCR. This sample has a few hundred thousand clones, with 85% to 90% found just once. This study enrolled people aged about 18 to 90 from 20 to 25 US geographic areas. Participant-given clinical history determined each cohort assignment. This CDR3 has 14 residues. Germline CDR1 and CDR2: SGHNT and YENEEA. With 8 bases clipped from V and 2 bases from J, the junction kept 8 bases outside the gene matches. The source of this sequence is a woman aged 55-70 years who had recovered from COVID-19. This chain joins TRBV11-3 and TRBJ1-2, with 7 bases matching TRBD1. The sequenced sample was PBMCs or T cells enriched from blood (not recorded which). CDR3 in amino acids: CASGFPGQNYGYTF. CDR3 coding DNA: TGTGCCAGCGGATTTCCGGGACAGAACTATGGCTACACCTTC.